This T cell receptor beta chain was identified during a study of a mutant IDH1 vaccine in newly diagnosed glioma. For the study at large: First vaccine doses came 4-6 weeks after radiotherapy alone, or with temozolomide cycles. Earlier treatment was radiotherapy, temozolomide, or both, with most getting both. The treated group averaged approximately 38 years old and was about 62% male, around 38% female.

Study-level results: Induction of immune responses by the vaccine occurred in approximately 92% of patients.

As regards this clone: Its target is unknown.

Time point of the sample: week 23, last vaccination. The vaccine gave 300 ug of a 20-mer mutant IDH1 peptide subcutaneously per dose. Germline V gene sequence: CDR1 ENHRY, CDR2 SYGVKD. This CDR3 is built from 15 residues. Between the trimmed V and J ends, which lost 2 bases and 9 bases, there was a span of 14 bases. Profiling relied on immunoSEQ multiplex PCR, and the TCRdb table lists in-frame clones only, not all of them. The sample shows 70,000 to 90,000 clones, 85% of them seen only once. The chain carries TRBV10-3 and TRBJ1-6; D might be TRBD1 (5 bases). The clonotype comes from a man aged 25-45 years with glioma. Some clones in this sample may be carry-over from other donors' samples. Sequenced here: PBMCs, sampled from a glioma patient whose treatment included an IDH1 peptide vaccine. CDR3 nucleotide sequence: TGTGCCATCAGTGAGCAGACAGTGGCTAGTTCACCCCTCCACTTT. It is translated as CAISEQTVASSPLHF.